Reported below is one T cell receptor (beta chain). Germline assignment: CDR1 SGHRS and CDR2 YFSETQ. This CDR3 comprises 14 residues. Trimming left V 3 bases short and J 1 base short, with 10 bases between. As processed by the authors: Sequence data from immunoSEQ were junction-only and lacked quality scores; consequently, filtering differed. Measured with immunoSEQ multiplex PCR; TCRdb has only the in-frame clones, and not every one. From that table come the V and J calls and clone size; the DNA was used to work out D and trimming. Among roughly 590,000 clones listed, around 95% were seen once. These data belong to a study of shared clonotypes between healthy human individuals. CD45RO negativity and positive selection for CCR7 defined naive CD8 cells, a population that excluded terminally differentiated effector memory CD45RA+ cells.

The specimen was naive CD8+ T cells sorted from blood. The source is a woman under 40 in good health. V gene TRBV5-1 combines with J gene TRBJ2-5; a weak D match, TRBD2 (6 bases). CDR3 residues: CASSSGGSQETQYF. The CDR3 coding sequence is TGCGCCAGCAGCTCCGGGGGATCCCAAGAGACCCAGTACTTC. Based on the CDR3 plus reference TRBV5-1 and TRBJ2-5, the full variable domain is KAGVTQTPRYLIKTRGQQVTLSCSPISGHRSVSWYQQTPGQGLQFLFEYFSETQRNKGNFPGRFSGRQFSNSRSEMNVSTLELGDSALYLCASSSGGSQETQYFGPGTRLLVL.